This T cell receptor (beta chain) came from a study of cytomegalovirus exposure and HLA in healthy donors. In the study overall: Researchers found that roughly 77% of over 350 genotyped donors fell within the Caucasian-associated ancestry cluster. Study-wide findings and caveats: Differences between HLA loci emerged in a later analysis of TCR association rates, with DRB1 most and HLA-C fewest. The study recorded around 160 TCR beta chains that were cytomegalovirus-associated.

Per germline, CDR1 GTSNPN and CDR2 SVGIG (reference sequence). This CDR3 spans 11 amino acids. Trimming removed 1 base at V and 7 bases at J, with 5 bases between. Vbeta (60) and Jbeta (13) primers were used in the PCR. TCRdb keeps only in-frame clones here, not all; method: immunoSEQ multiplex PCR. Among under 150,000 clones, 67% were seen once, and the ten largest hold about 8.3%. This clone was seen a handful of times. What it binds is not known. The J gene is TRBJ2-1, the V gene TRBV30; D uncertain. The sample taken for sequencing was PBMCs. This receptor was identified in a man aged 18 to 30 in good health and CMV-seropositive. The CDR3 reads CAWSERNEQFF. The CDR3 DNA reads TGTGCCTGGAGTGAGAGAAATGAGCAGTTCTTC.